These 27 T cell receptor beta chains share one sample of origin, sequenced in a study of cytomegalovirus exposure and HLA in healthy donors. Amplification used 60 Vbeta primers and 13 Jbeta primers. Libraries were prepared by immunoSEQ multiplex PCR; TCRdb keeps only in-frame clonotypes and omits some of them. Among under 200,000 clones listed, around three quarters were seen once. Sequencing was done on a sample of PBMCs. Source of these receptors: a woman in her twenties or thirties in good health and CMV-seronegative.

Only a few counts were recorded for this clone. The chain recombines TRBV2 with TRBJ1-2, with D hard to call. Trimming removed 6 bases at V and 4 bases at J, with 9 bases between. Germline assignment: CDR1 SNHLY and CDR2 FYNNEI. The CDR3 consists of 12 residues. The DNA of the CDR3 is TGTGCCAGCAGAACCGACACCTATGGCTACACCTTC. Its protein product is CASRTDTYGYTF.

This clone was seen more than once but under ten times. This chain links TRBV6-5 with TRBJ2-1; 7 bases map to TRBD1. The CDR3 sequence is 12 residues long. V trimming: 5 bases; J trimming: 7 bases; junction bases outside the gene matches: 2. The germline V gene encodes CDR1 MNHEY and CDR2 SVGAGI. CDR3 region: CASSGDSNEQFF. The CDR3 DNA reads TGTGCCAGCAGTGGGGACAGTAATGAGCAGTTCTTC.

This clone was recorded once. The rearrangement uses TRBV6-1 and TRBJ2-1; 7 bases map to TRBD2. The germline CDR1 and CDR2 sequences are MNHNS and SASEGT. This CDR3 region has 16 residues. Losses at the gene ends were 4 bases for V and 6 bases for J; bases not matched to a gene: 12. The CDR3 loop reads CASSAAFGGVGNEQFF. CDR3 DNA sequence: TGTGCCAGCAGTGCCGCCTTTGGGGGGGTCGGCAATGAGCAGTTCTTC.

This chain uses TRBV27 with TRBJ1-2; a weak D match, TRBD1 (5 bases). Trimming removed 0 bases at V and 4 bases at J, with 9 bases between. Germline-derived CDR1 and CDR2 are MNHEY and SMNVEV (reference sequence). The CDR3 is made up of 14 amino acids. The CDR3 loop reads CASSLSRQGYGYTF. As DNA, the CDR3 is TGTGCCAGCAGTTTATCGCGCCAGGGCTATGGCTACACCTTC.

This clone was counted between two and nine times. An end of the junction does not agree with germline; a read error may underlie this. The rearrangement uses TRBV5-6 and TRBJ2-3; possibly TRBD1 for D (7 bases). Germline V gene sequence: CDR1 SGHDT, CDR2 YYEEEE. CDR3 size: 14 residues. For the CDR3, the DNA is TGTGCCAGCAGTAGACAGGGACTCACAAATACGCAGTATTTT. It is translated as CASSRQGLTNTQYF.

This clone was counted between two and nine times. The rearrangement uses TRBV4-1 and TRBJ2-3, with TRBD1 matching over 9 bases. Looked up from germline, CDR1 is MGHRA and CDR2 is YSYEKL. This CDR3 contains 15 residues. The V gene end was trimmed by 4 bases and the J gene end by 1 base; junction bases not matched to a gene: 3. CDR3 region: CASSRTGGRTDTQYF. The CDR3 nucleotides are TGCGCCAGCAGCCGTACAGGGGGCCGCACAGATACGCAGTATTTT.

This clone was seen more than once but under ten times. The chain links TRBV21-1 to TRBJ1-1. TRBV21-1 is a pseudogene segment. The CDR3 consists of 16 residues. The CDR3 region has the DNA TGTGCCAGCAGCTTGTCGCGGGGACCCGCGAACACTGAAGCTTTCTTT. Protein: CASSLSRGPANTEAFF.

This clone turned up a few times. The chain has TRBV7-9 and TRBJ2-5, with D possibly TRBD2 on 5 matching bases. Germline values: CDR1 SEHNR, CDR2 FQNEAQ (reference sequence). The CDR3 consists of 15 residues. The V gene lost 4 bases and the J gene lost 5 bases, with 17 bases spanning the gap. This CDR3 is CASSSVVRAKETQYF. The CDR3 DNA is TGTGCCAGCAGCTCCGTTGTGAGGGCGAAGGAGACCCAGTACTTC.

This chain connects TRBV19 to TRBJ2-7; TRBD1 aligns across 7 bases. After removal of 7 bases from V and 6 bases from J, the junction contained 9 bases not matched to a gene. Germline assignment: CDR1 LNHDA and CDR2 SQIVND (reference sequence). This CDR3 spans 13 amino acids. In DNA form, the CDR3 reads TGTGCCAGTATGGAGACAGGGTTCGGCGAGCAGTACTTC. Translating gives CASMETGFGEQYF.

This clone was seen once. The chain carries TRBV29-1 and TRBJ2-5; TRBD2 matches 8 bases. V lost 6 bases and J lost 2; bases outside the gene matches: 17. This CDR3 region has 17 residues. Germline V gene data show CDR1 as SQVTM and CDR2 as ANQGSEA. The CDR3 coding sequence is TGCAGCGTCGGCTCCCGGTTTCGCGGGGGGCCACAAGAGACCCAGTACTTC. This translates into CSVGSRFRGGPQETQYF.

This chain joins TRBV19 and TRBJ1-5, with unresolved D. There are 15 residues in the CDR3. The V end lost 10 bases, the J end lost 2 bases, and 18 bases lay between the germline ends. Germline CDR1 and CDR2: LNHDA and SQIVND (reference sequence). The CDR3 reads CATPGREDRNQPQHF. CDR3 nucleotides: TGTGCCACCCCTGGCCGCGAGGATCGCAATCAGCCCCAGCATTTT.

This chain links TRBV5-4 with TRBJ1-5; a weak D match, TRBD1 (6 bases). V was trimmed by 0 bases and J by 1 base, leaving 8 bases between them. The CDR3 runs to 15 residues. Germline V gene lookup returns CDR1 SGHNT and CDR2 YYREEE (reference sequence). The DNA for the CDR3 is TGTGCCAGCAGCTTGGGGACAGAGAGCAATCAGCCCCAGCATTTT. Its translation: CASSLGTESNQPQHF.

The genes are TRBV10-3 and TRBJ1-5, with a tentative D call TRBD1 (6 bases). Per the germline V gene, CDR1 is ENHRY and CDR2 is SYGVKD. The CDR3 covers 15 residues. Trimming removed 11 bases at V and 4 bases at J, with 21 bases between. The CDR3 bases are TGTGCCTCAGGGGATGGCGGACGCGTAAATCAGCCCCAGCATTTT. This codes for CASGDGGRVNQPQHF.

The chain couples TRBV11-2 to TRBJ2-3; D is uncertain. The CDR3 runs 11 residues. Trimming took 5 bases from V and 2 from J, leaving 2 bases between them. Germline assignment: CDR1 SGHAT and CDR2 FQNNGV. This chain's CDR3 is CASSHTDTQYF. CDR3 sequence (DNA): TGTGCCAGCAGCCACACAGATACGCAGTATTTT.

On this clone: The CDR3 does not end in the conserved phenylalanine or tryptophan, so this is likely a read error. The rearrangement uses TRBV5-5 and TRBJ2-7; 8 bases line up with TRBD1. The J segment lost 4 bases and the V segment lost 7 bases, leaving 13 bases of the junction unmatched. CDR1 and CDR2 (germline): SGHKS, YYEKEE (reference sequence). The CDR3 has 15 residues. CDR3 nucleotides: TGTGCCAGCTCACCGGAGGGGCAGGGGGCTTACGAGCAGTACCTC. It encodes CASSPEGQGAYEQYL.

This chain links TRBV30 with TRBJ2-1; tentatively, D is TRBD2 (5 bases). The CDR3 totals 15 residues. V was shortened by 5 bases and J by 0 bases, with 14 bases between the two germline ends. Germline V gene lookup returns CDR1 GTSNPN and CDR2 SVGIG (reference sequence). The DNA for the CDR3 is TGTGCCTGGCAACTAGAACACAGCTCCTACAATGAGCAGTTCTTC. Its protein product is CAWQLEHSSYNEQFF.

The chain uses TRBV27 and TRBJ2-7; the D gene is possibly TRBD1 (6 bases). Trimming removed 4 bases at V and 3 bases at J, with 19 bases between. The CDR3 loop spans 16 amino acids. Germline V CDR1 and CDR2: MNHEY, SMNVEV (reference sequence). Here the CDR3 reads CASSSLPGTSNYEQYF. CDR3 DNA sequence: TGTGCCAGCAGTTCGCTCCCCGGGACAAGCAACTACGAGCAGTACTTC.

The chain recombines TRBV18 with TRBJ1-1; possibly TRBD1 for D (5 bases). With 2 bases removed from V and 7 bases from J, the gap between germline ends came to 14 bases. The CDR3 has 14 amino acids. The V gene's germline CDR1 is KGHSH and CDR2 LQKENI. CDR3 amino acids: CASSPLVLQGEAFF. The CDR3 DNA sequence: TGTGCCAGCTCACCATTGGTTCTTCAGGGTGAAGCTTTCTTT.

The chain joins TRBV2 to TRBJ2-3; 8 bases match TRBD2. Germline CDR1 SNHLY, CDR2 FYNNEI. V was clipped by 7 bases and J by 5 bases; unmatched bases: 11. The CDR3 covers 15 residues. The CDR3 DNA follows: TGTGCCAGCAAAGATCATAGCGGGACCAAAGATACGCAGTATTTT. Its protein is CASKDHSGTKDTQYF. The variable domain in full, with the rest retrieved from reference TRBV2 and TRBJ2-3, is EPEVTQTPSHQVTQMGQEVILRCVPISNHLYFYWYRQILGQKVEFLVSFYNNEISEKSEIFDDQFSVERPDGSNFTLKIRSTKLEDSAMYFCASKDHSGTKDTQYFGPGTRLTVL.

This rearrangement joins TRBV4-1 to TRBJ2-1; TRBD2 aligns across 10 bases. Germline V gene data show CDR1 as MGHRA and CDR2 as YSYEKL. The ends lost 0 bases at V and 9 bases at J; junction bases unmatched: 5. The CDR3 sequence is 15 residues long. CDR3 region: CASSQDLAGDREQFF. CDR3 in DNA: TGCGCCAGCAGCCAAGACCTAGCGGGGGATCGTGAGCAGTTCTTC.

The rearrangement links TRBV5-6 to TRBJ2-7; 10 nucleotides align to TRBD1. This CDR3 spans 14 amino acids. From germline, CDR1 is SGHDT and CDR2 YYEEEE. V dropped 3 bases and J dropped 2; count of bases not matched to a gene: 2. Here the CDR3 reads CASSYGTGAYEQYF. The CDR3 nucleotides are TGTGCCAGCAGCTATGGGACAGGGGCCTACGAGCAGTACTTC.

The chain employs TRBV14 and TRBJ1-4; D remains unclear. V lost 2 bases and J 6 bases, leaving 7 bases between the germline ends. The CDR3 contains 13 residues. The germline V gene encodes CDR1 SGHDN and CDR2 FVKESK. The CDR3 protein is CASSQSIYEKLFF. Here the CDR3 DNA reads TGTGCCAGCAGCCAAAGCATATATGAAAAACTGTTTTTT.

The CDR3 loop is CASSPRVRTEAFF. DNA for the CDR3: TGTGCCAGCAGTCCCAGGGTTCGAACTGAAGCTTTCTTT. The chain links TRBV2 to TRBJ1-1; D may be TRBD1 (5 bases). Germline V gene sequence: CDR1 SNHLY, CDR2 FYNNEI. V lost 5 bases and J 5 bases, leaving 12 bases between the germline ends. The CDR3 is 13 amino acids.

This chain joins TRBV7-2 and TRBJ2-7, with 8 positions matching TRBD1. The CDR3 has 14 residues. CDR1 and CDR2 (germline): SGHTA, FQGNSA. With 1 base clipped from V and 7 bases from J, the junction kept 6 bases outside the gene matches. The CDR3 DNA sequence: TGTGCCAGCAGCTTAGGGCAGGGGGCGGGTGAGCAGTACTTC. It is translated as CASSLGQGAGEQYF.

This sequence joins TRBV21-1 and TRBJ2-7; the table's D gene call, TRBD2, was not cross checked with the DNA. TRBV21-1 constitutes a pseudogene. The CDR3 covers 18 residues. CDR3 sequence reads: CASSSGLAGSENPYEQYF. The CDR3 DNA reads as TGTGCCAGCAGCTCTGGACTAGCGGGGTCGGAAAACCCCTACGAGCAGTACTTC.

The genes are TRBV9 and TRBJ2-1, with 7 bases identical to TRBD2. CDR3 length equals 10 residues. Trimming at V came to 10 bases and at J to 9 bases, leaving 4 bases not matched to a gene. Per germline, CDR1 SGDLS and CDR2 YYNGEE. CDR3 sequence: CASGGSEQFF. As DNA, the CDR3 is TGTGCCTCCGGGGGGAGTGAGCAGTTCTTC.

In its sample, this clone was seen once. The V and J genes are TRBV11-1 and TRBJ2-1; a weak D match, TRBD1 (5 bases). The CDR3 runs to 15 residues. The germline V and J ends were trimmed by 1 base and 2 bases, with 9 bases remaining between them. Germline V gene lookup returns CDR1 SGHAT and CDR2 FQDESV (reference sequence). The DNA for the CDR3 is TGTGCCAGCAGCTTAGATTGGACAACCTACAATGAGCAGTTCTTC. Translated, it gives CASSLDWTTYNEQFF.